These T cell receptor beta chains were read from a single sample in a study of T-cell reconstitution after alpha-beta-depleted transplantation in children. Via MiXCR, TCRdb re-called the PCR reads, giving one row per CDR3 protein. The sample yields some 240,000 distinct CDR3 sequences, around 12% seen once. This sample comprised PBMCs from the stem cell graft donor, obtained from the stem cell graft. These receptors all stem from a human donor who donated a stem cell graft to a child with acute lymphoblastic leukemia. CDR3s include the opening cysteine and the closing phenylalanine or tryptophan. The order of the fields is D gene, J gene, V gene, clone size, CDR3 protein, CDR3 DNA. D genes are given only for firm matches. Part of the rows lack a size; the others show once, few, many or a class for expanded clones.

>NA|TRBJ2-3|TRBV7-2|many
CASSPPGLVGADTQYF
TGTGCCAGCAGCCCCCCCGGTTTGGTCGGGGCAGATACGCAGTATTTT
>TRBD2|TRBJ2-1|TRBV6-1|few
CASSEERRRGGQFF
TGTGCCAGCAGTGAAGAGCGGCGTCGGGGGGGGCAGTTCTTC
>NA|TRBJ2-5|TRBV11-2|many
CASSLYGRGIGETQYF
TGTGCCAGCAGCTTATATGGCAGGGGAATCGGAGAGACCCAGTACTTC
>NA|TRBJ2-2|TRBV20-1|NA
CSAAIGGELFF
TGCAGTGCCGCGATAGGCGGGGAGCTGTTTTTT
>NA|TRBJ2-5|TRBV11-2|NA
CASSGGTGTQYF
TGTGCCAGCAGCGGGGGTACGGGGACCCAGTACTTC
>NA|TRBJ1-2|TRBV29-1|many
CSVTTRGDGYTF
TGCAGCGTAACCACACGGGGTGATGGCTACACCTTC
>NA|TRBJ2-7|TRBV27|many
CASSLVWGYEQYF
TGTGCCAGCAGTTTAGTATGGGGCTACGAGCAGTACTTC
>TRBD2|TRBJ2-3|TRBV20-1|many
CSARSGGVTDTQYF
TGCAGTGCCAGAAGCGGGGGGGTTACAGATACGCAGTATTTT
>TRBD2|TRBJ2-1|TRBV7-9|few
CASSLKLAGGLDEQFF
TGTGCCAGCAGCTTAAAGCTAGCGGGAGGGTTGGATGAGCAGTTCTTC
>NA|TRBJ1-2|TRBV12-3/TRBV12-4|many
CASSLPGHSYTF
TGTGCCAGCAGTTTACCGGGACATTCCTACACCTTC
>TRBD2|TRBJ2-1|TRBV5-4|NA
CASSLARGSEVGEQFF
TGTGCCAGCAGCTTGGCTCGCGGGAGCGAGGTTGGTGAGCAGTTCTTC
>NA|TRBJ2-7|TRBV7-9|many
CASSIGDGPPYEQYF
TGTGCCAGCAGCATAGGGGACGGACCCCCCTACGAGCAGTACTTC
>NA|TRBJ1-6|TRBV6-5|many
CASSYSSPGTSSYNSPLHF
TGTGCCAGCAGTTACTCGAGCCCGGGAACCAGCTCCTATAATTCACCCCTCCACTTT
>NA|TRBJ2-1|TRBV24-1|many
CATSGSNEQFF
TGTGCCACCAGTGGGAGCAATGAGCAGTTCTTC
>TRBD1|TRBJ1-1|TRBV10-3|many
CAISESRVGGITEAFF
TGTGCCATCAGTGAGTCGAGGGTAGGGGGCATCACTGAAGCTTTCTTT
>TRBD1|TRBJ1-1|TRBV7-2|many
CASSLDRRDLAFF
TGTGCCAGCAGCTTGGACAGGCGTGACCTGGCTTTCTTT
>TRBD2|TRBJ2-7|TRBV6-2/TRBV6-3|many
CASSYTSGAYEQYF
TGTGCCAGCAGTTACACTAGCGGGGCCTACGAGCAGTACTTC
>NA|TRBJ2-3|TRBV6-1|NA
CASRVGLRGTTTDTQYF
TGTGCCAGCAGGGTGGGGCTAAGAGGCACCACGACAGATACGCAGTATTTT
>NA|TRBJ2-7|TRBV18|many
CASSPLGDYEQYF
TGTGCCAGCTCACCATTGGGGGACTACGAGCAGTACTTC
>TRBD1|TRBJ2-7|TRBV5-1|NA
CASSLAGGNSYEQYF
TGCGCCAGCAGCTTGGCAGGGGGCAACTCCTACGAGCAGTACTTC
>TRBD1|TRBJ1-1|TRBV18|many
CASSPQTGMNTEAFF
TGTGCCAGCTCTCCTCAGACAGGGATGAACACTGAAGCTTTCTTT
>TRBD1|TRBJ1-2|TRBV6-6|many
CASSSTGSGYTF
TGTGCCAGCAGCTCGACAGGGTCTGGCTACACCTTC
>TRBD2|TRBJ2-3|TRBV20-1|few
CSASGLAAFFSSTDTQYF
TGCAGTGCTAGTGGGCTAGCGGCGTTTTTCTCTAGCACAGATACGCAGTATTTT
>NA|TRBJ1-6|TRBV7-2|many
CASSLQGSSYNSPLHF
TGTGCCAGCAGCTTGCAGGGAAGCTCCTATAATTCACCCCTCCACTTT
>NA|TRBJ1-5|TRBV6-2/TRBV6-3|many
CASLAGAVGNQPQHF
TGTGCCAGCCTGGCTGGGGCGGTGGGCAATCAGCCCCAGCATTTT
>NA|TRBJ2-7|TRBV29-1|few
CSVGNAGRYEQYF
TGCAGCGTTGGTAACGCGGGACGCTACGAGCAGTACTTC
>NA|TRBJ2-2|TRBV25-1|many
CASSQINGGELFF
TGTGCCAGCAGCCAAATCAATGGCGGGGAGCTGTTTTTT
>NA|TRBJ2-4|TRBV10-3|many
CAISEGALAKNIQYF
TGTGCCATCAGTGAGGGGGCACTAGCCAAAAACATTCAGTACTTC
>TRBD1|TRBJ2-1|TRBV4-2|many
CASSPRTGPYNEQFF
TGTGCCAGCAGCCCGAGGACAGGGCCTTACAATGAGCAGTTCTTC
>TRBD2|TRBJ2-7|TRBV7-9|few
CASRGGVEAGATYEQYF
TGTGCCAGCAGGGGGGGGGTTGAAGCGGGAGCCACCTACGAGCAGTACTTC
>TRBD1|TRBJ1-4|TRBV10-3|many
CAIRGTATNEKLFF
TGTGCCATCAGAGGGACAGCAACTAATGAAAAACTGTTTTTT
>NA|TRBJ2-3|TRBV20-1|many
CSASGPGPTQYF
TGCAGTGCTTCCGGACCCGGGCCCACGCAGTATTTT
>TRBD1|TRBJ2-1|TRBV7-9|many
CASSTGTVVVNEQFF
TGTGCCAGCAGCACTGGGACAGTCGTGGTCAATGAGCAGTTCTTC
>NA|TRBJ2-7|TRBV3-1|NA
CASSRTWTGAGEQYF
TGTGCCAGCAGCCGCACCTGGACGGGCGCGGGGGAGCAGTACTTC
>NA|TRBJ2-4|TRBV20-1|many
CSVNSEAKNIQYF
TGCAGTGTAAATAGCGAGGCCAAAAACATTCAGTACTTC
>NA|TRBJ1-1|TRBV10-3|many
CAERADGNTEAFF
TGTGCCGAACGAGCCGACGGGAACACTGAAGCTTTCTTT
>NA|TRBJ1-5|TRBV18|NA
CASSPQGQPQHF
TGTGCCAGCTCACCCCAGGGTCAGCCCCAGCATTTT
>NA|TRBJ1-2|TRBV28|many
CASSDHAGDGYGYTF
TGTGCCAGCAGTGACCATGCGGGGGATGGCTATGGCTACACCTTC
>TRBD1|TRBJ2-3|TRBV10-2|many
CASSPLGTGVTDTQYF
TGCGCCAGCAGTCCCCTCGGGACAGGGGTGACAGATACGCAGTATTTT
>NA|TRBJ2-4|TRBV28|many
CASSPDNAKNIQYF
TGTGCCAGCAGTCCGGACAACGCCAAAAACATTCAGTACTTC
>NA|TRBJ1-2|TRBV4-1|many
CASSPEGRADGYTF
TGCGCCAGCAGCCCCGAGGGGCGGGCGGATGGCTACACCTTC
>NA|TRBJ1-2|TRBV7-9|NA
CASSFPRGKFYGDTF
TGTGCCAGCAGCTTTCCTAGAGGAAAATTCTATGGCGACACCTTC
>NA|TRBJ2-7|TRBV29-1|NA
CSVGTAEQYF
TGCAGCGTTGGGACAGCCGAGCAGTACTTC
>TRBD1|TRBJ1-1|TRBV19|many
CASSMDRENTEAFF
TGTGCCAGTAGTATGGACAGGGAGAACACTGAAGCTTTCTTT
>NA|TRBJ2-3|TRBV9|many
CASSGSLAAPPDTQYF
TGTGCCAGCAGCGGTTCGTTAGCGGCGCCCCCAGATACGCAGTATTTT
>NA|TRBJ2-5|TRBV6-5|many
CASTGIETQYF
TGTGCCAGCACCGGGATTGAGACCCAGTACTTC
>NA|TRBJ1-1|TRBV13|many
CASSLGAGDEAFF
TGTGCCAGCAGCTTAGGAGCCGGGGACGAAGCTTTCTTT